A selection of T cell receptor beta chains follows, all from one sample in a study of blood T cell repertoires in COVID-19. Sequencing was performed with immunoSEQ multiplex PCR; in TCRdb, only in-frame clones are kept and a portion is missing. This sample carries approximately 160,000 clones, about 88% of them seen once, and the ten largest clones take roughly 20%. Sequencing was carried out using peripheral blood. The receptors were sampled from a woman of 80 years or more with acute or convalescent COVID-19. CDR3s include the opening cysteine and the closing phenylalanine or tryptophan. D genes are given only for firm matches. Not every row has a clone size; where given, it reads once, few, many or a size class.

v_call	d_call	clone_size	j_call	cdr3_nt	cdr3_aa
TRBV7-2	TRBD2	-	TRBJ2-7	TGTGCCAGCAGCTTAGTTCCCCCCACGGGGGGGCCCTACGAGCAGTACTTC	CASSLVPPTGGPYEQYF
TRBV6-1	TRBD2	-	TRBJ2-5	TGTGCCAGCAGTGAAGGGACTAGCGGGAGTGAGACCCAGTACTTC	CASSEGTSGSETQYF
TRBV25-1	TRBD2	-	TRBJ2-3	TGTGCCAGCACTATAGGGACTAGCGGGAGTCCGCAGTATTTT	CASTIGTSGSPQYF
TRBV4-1	-	-	TRBJ1-2	TGCGCCAGCAGCCAAGATTCCCTACCGGATGGCTACACCTTC	CASSQDSLPDGYTF
TRBV11-2	TRBD1	-	TRBJ1-2	TGTGCCAGCAGAGACAGGGACTATGGCTACACCTTC	CASRDRDYGYTF
TRBV28	TRBD1	once	TRBJ1-5	TGTGCCATTACGACAGGGTTACGACCCCAGCATTTT	CAITTGLRPQHF
TRBV6-5	TRBD1	-	TRBJ1-2	TGTGCCAGCAAGACAGGGGTCGGCTACACCTTC	CASKTGVGYTF
TRBV2	-	-	TRBJ1-4	TGTGCCAGCAGACACAGGGATGCTAATGAAAAACTGTTTTTT	CASRHRDANEKLFF
TRBV30	-	-	TRBJ1-3	TGTGCCTGGAGTGTACTAGGGCCAGGAAACACCATATATTTT	CAWSVLGPGNTIYF
TRBV5-1	TRBD2	once	TRBJ2-1	TGCGCCAGCAGCTTCCGTGCTAGCGTGAGCGGGGGGAATGAGCAGTTCTTC	CASSFRASVSGGNEQFF
TRBV14	TRBD2	-	TRBJ2-2	TGTGCCAGCAGCCTCTTGACTAGCGGGCCTACCGGGGAGCTGTTTTTT	CASSLLTSGPTGELFF
TRBV7-3	TRBD2	-	TRBJ2-2	TGTGCCAGCAGGCGTAACGGACTAGCGGGGAACACCGGGGAGCTGTTTTTT	CASRRNGLAGNTGELFF
TRBV6-2/TRBV6-3	-	-	TRBJ1-6	TGTGCCAGCAGTCCCGTGGGGCCGGCCTCACCCCTCCACTTT	CASSPVGPASPLHF
TRBV5-1	TRBD2	-	TRBJ2-5	TGCGCCAGCAGCTTTTCGCGGGAGCCCAGAGAGACCCAGTACTTC	CASSFSREPRETQYF
TRBV6-5	TRBD2	few	TRBJ2-7	TGTGCCAGCAGACTAGCGGGAGGGACCTACGAGCAGTACTTC	CASRLAGGTYEQYF
TRBV2	TRBD1	-	TRBJ2-7	TGTGCCAGCAGATCCCCCCCGGGACAGGTAACCTACGAGCAGTACTTC	CASRSPPGQVTYEQYF
TRBV7-2	TRBD1	-	TRBJ1-5	TGTGCCAGCAGCTTAGCGCCCGGCAGGGGGAATCAGCCCCAGCATTTT	CASSLAPGRGNQPQHF
TRBV5-1	TRBD2	-	TRBJ2-7	TGCGCCAGCAGCTCGCCGGGACTAACTAGCTCCTACGAGCAGTACTTC	CASSSPGLTSSYEQYF
TRBV27	TRBD1	-	TRBJ2-1	TGTGCCAGCAGTACAGGGGCCAGCTCCTACAATGAGCAGTTCTTC	CASSTGASSYNEQFF
TRBV28	TRBD1	once	TRBJ1-1	TGTGCCAGCGTCCCCCCAACAGGGGCGGAAGCTTTCTTT	CASVPPTGAEAFF
TRBV6-6	TRBD2	-	TRBJ2-7	TGTGCCAGCAGTCATCAAGGGACTAGCGGGAGCTACGAGCAGTACTTC	CASSHQGTSGSYEQYF
TRBV2	TRBD1	-	TRBJ2-2	TGTGCCAGCAGCCCTAACAGGGGTACCGGGGAGCTGTTTTTT	CASSPNRGTGELFF